The 7 T cell receptor beta chains reported below all come from one sample, sequenced in a study of CD4+ T cells in melanoma. Only in-frame clones appear in the TCRdb table, and some are missing; sequencing was by immunoSEQ multiplex PCR. The table shows over 100,000 clones, with approximately 92% occurring only once. The sequenced sample consisted of peripheral blood. The receptors originated from a human donor with melanoma.

The CDR3 region is CASSLFTGVYEQYF. The CDR3 DNA sequence: TGTGCCAGCAGCTTGTTCACAGGGGTCTACGAGCAGTACTTC. This chain connects TRBV5-6 to TRBJ2-7, with 7 bases that match TRBD1. V was pared by 1 base and J by 3 bases, with 4 bases of the junction left unmatched. The germline V gene encodes CDR1 SGHDT and CDR2 YYEEEE. The CDR3 spans 14 residues.

In nucleotides, the CDR3 is TGTGCCAGCTCACCAGAACAGGCTAACTATGGCTACACCTTC. It codes for CASSPEQANYGYTF. V usage is TRBV18 and J usage is TRBJ1-2; a possible D gene is TRBD1 (5 bases). V dropped 2 bases and J dropped 0 bases, with 7 bases sitting between them. This CDR3 is built from 14 residues. CDR1 and CDR2 (germline): KGHSH, LQKENI. The complete variable domain, with remaining parts taken from reference TRBV18 and TRBJ1-2, reads NAGVMQNPRHLVRRRGQEARLRCSPMKGHSHVYWYRQLPEEGLKFMVYLQKENIIDESGMPKERFSAEFPKEGPSILRIQQVVRGDSAAYFCASSPEQANYGYTFGSGTRLTVV.

The sample holds one count of this clone. The gene calls are TRBV4-1 and TRBJ2-1; D gene unclear. V lost 4 bases and J lost 4, with 11 bases in between. The germline V gene has CDR1 MGHRA and CDR2 YSYEKL. The CDR3 has 14 amino acids. CDR3: CASSPGPHYNEQFF. The CDR3 DNA reads TGCGCCAGCAGCCCCGGACCTCATTACAATGAGCAGTTCTTC.

The chain recombines TRBV19 with TRBJ1-1; D is unclear. V shed 7 bases and J shed 0 bases, with 12 bases lying between them. In germline, CDR1 is LNHDA, CDR2 SQIVND (reference sequence). The CDR3 has 14 amino acids. The CDR3 region is CASTLSVMNTEAFF. DNA of the CDR3: TGTGCCAGTACCCTCAGCGTAATGAACACTGAAGCTTTCTTT. Looking up the rest from reference TRBV19 and TRBJ1-1 gives the full variable domain: DGGITQSPKYLFRKEGQNVTLSCEQNLNHDAMYWYRQDPGQGLRLIYYSQIVNDFQKGDIAEGYSVSREKKESFPLTVTSAQKNPTAFYLCASTLSVMNTEAFFGQGTRLTVV.

This clone was observed a single time. The gene calls are TRBV27 and TRBJ2-7, with TRBD2 matching over 12 bases. J was trimmed by 5 bases and V by 2 bases; bases with no gene match: 10. Germline V gene data show CDR1 as MNHEY and CDR2 as SMNVEV (reference sequence). The CDR3 contains 17 residues. The CDR3 DNA sequence: TGTGCCAGCAGTTTACGACTGACTAGCGGGGGTCTCGACGAGCAGTACTTC. Its protein product is CASSLRLTSGGLDEQYF.

The chain carries TRBV28 and TRBJ2-7; D call uncertain. Trimming left V 6 bases short and J 9 bases short, with 15 bases between. Germline V gene sequence: CDR1 MDHEN, CDR2 SYDVKM. The CDR3 runs to 12 residues. DNA of the CDR3: TGTGCCAGCAGGGCTCGGGTGGTTCTGCAGTACTTC. It translates to CASRARVVLQYF. The complete variable domain, with remaining parts taken from reference TRBV28 and TRBJ2-7, reads DVKVTQSSRYLVKRTGEKVFLECVQDMDHENMFWYRQDPGLGLRLIYFSYDVKMKEKGDIPEGYSVSREKKERFSLILESASTNQTSMYLCASRARVVLQYFGPGTRLTVT.

The V and J genes are TRBV18 and TRBJ2-7; D could derive from TRBD1 or TRBD2 (5 bases each). There are 16 residues in the CDR3. V lost 3 bases and J 6 bases, leaving 21 bases between the germline ends. CDR1 KGHSH and CDR2 LQKENI come from the germline V gene. The chain's CDR3 is CASSPGVAHPTIEQYF. The CDR3 DNA sequence: TGTGCCAGCTCACCGGGGGTCGCACACCCTACGATCGAGCAGTACTTC.